These 27 T cell receptor beta chains came from one sample sequenced in a study of human T cells and chemical hapten exposure (dated by TCRdb to the early 2020s). The library was made by RACE. TCRdb names NextSeq 500 as the instrument used. TCRdb reran the public reads through fastp at Q25 and MiXCR, keeping productive beta chains. CDR3 protein duplicates are merged, each entry listing the most common genes and DNA. The sample data list more than 85,000 distinct CDR3 sequences, and more than 9.5% of these were observed just once. Around 2.1% of the sample is taken by the ten largest. The meaning of the sample's time point label: patch test 2, 6 weeks after DPC sensitization. Reading the label with the study, this specimen's treatment or condition is: therapeutic diphenylcyclopropenone sensitization with weekly scalp DPC. The source material was whole blood, sampled in connection with sensitization to the hapten diphenylcyclopropenone (DPC). Receptor source: a man aged 35 to 55 with alopecia areata. Some clones in this sample may be carry-over from other donors' samples.

The rearrangement uses TRBV7-9 and TRBJ2-5; 10 nucleotides line up with TRBD1. This CDR3 has 15 residues. V was pared by 5 bases and J by 3 bases, with 6 bases of the junction left unmatched. CDR1 SEHNR and CDR2 FQNEAQ come from the germline V gene (reference sequence). The chain's CDR3 is CASSNRDRGKETQYF. The CDR3 coding sequence is TGTGCCAGCAGCAACCGGGACAGGGGAAAAGAGACCCAGTACTTC.

CDR3 bases: TGTGCCAGCAGCTTTGGGATAAGAAATGAGCAGTTCTTC. Translating gives CASSFGIRNEQFF. The rearrangement links TRBV7-9 to TRBJ2-1; D is uncertain. The CDR3 length is 13 residues. Deletions cut 3 bases from V and 7 bases from J, with 10 bases between. Germline lookup yields CDR1 SEHNR and CDR2 FQNEAQ (reference sequence).

V and J are TRBV4-1 and TRBJ1-2; D gene unclear. V was pared by 0 bases and J by 7 bases, with 18 bases between. The CDR3 totals 16 residues. The V gene's germline CDR1 is MGHRA and CDR2 YSYEKL. This chain's CDR3 is CASSQEPDFPLGGYTF. For the CDR3, the DNA is TGCGCCAGCAGCCAAGAGCCAGACTTTCCTCTGGGTGGCTACACCTTC.

This clonotype occurred many times. The chain couples TRBV7-3 to TRBJ2-2; no reliable D call. The CDR3 is made up of 12 amino acids. V was cut by 4 bases and J by 7 bases, with 7 bases left in between. Germline CDR1 SGHTA, CDR2 FQGTGA. In DNA, the CDR3 is TGTGCCAGCAGCTCCCTTGGCGGGGAGCTGTTTTTT. This sequence encodes CASSSLGGELFF. The complete variable domain, with remaining parts taken from reference TRBV7-3 and TRBJ2-2, reads GAGVSQTPSNKVTEKGKYVELRCDPISGHTALYWYRQSLGQGPEFLIYFQGTGAADDSGLPNDRFFAVRPEGSVSTLKIQRTERGDSAVYLCASSSLGGELFFGEGSRLTVL.

The chain uses TRBV7-2 and TRBJ1-5, with D maybe TRBD1 (5 bases). The ends were cut back, 5 bases at V and 7 bases at J, with 15 bases in the middle. CDR3 length: 14 amino acids. Germline V gene sequence: CDR1 SGHTA, CDR2 FQGNSA. Here the CDR3 reads CASSPIGGEQPQHF. CDR3 DNA: TGTGCCAGCAGCCCGATCGGGGGAGAACAGCCCCAGCATTTT.

This clonotype was seen repeatedly, ten times or more. The V gene is TRBV2, the J gene TRBJ1-1; tentatively, D is TRBD1 (5 bases). CDR1 and CDR2 from the germline V gene are SNHLY and FYNNEI. The CDR3 has 15 residues. Trimming shortened V by 3 bases and J by 1 base, and 12 bases separated the two germline ends. The CDR3 region is CASSDDEGRNTEAFF. DNA of the CDR3: TGTGCCAGCAGTGATGATGAGGGGAGGAACACTGAAGCTTTCTTT.

This clonotype turned up a few times. The chain combines TRBV4-1 with TRBJ2-3; 13 bases are a match to TRBD2. V gave up 4 bases and J gave up 1 base; unmatched junction bases: 5. This CDR3 has 17 amino acids. Germline assignment: CDR1 MGHRA and CDR2 YSYEKL. CDR3 protein: CASSLSGTSGGTDTQYF. CDR3 nucleotides: TGCGCCAGCAGCCTATCCGGGACTAGCGGGGGCACAGATACGCAGTATTTT.

To note about this clonotype: Its ends do not fully match the called genes, so a read error is possible. The V call is TRBV7-9, the J call TRBJ1-2; D is possibly TRBD1 (5 bases). The CDR3 is 15 residues long. Germline CDR1 SEHNR, CDR2 FQNEAQ (reference sequence). The CDR3, as DNA: TGTGCCAGCAGCGTAGCCCTCGGGACTCGCTATGGCTACACCTTC. It is translated as CASSVALGTRYGYTF.

This clonotype was seen many times. The rearrangement links TRBV29-1 to TRBJ1-2, with TRBD1 matching 8 bases. V lost 3 bases, J lost 8 bases, and 8 bases stayed unmatched. From germline, CDR1 is SQVTM and CDR2 ANQGSEA. The CDR3 runs 13 residues. The DNA of the CDR3 is TGCAGCGTTGACGGGGCAGGGGGCAGAGGCTACACCTTC. It codes for CSVDGAGGRGYTF.

The chain uses TRBV7-2 and TRBJ2-3; D gene unclear. Germline CDR1 SGHTA, CDR2 FQGNSA. The germline V and J ends were trimmed by 5 bases and 2 bases, with 14 bases remaining between them. The CDR3 runs 15 residues. The CDR3 DNA follows: TGTGCCAGCAGCCAGGACCAAGGGCCCACAGATACGCAGTATTTT. Translated: CASSQDQGPTDTQYF. Full variable domain (outside the CDR3, taken from reference TRBV7-2 and TRBJ2-3): GAGVSQSPSNKVTEKGKDVELRCDPISGHTALYWYRQSLGQGLEFLIYFQGNSAPDKSGLPSDRFSAERTGGSVSTLTIQRTQQEDSAVYLCASSQDQGPTDTQYFGPGTRLTVL.

This clonotype was recorded at least ten times. The chain carries TRBV20-1 and TRBJ2-3; D perhaps matches TRBD2 (6 bases). Germline CDR1 is DFQATT and CDR2 is SNEGSKA (reference sequence). This CDR3 region has 17 residues. Trimming removed 0 bases at V and 5 bases at J, with 21 bases between. The CDR3 DNA is TGCAGTGCTAGAGATTTGTTTCTCGGGACTCCCAAAGATACGCAGTATTTT. Translation gives CSARDLFLGTPKDTQYF.

This clonotype has only a few counts. The chain joins TRBV29-1 to TRBJ2-3, with 11 bases aligning to TRBD2. V lost 6 bases and J lost 6; bases outside the gene matches: 5. Germline CDR1 reads SQVTM; CDR2 reads ANQGSEA. CDR3 size: 13 residues. The CDR3 DNA reads TGCAGCGTGGAAACTAGCGGGAGTGATACGCAGTATTTT. This sequence encodes CSVETSGSDTQYF.

This clonotype has more than one count but fewer than ten. The V gene is TRBV25-1, the J gene TRBJ2-7; a weak D match, TRBD1 (7 bases). The CDR3 has 14 amino acids. The germline V and J ends were trimmed by 2 bases and 3 bases, with 11 bases remaining between them. Germline V lookup: CDR1 MGHDK, CDR2 SYGVNS. The chain's CDR3 is CASSEGGTVYEQYF. The CDR3, as DNA: TGTGCCAGCAGTGAAGGCGGGACAGTCTACGAGCAGTACTTC.

This rearrangement joins TRBV3-1 to TRBJ2-2; 7 nucleotides agree with TRBD2. Germline V gene lookup returns CDR1 LGHDT and CDR2 YNNKEL (reference sequence). This CDR3 comprises 17 residues. V was clipped by 1 base and J by 2 bases; unmatched bases: 7. The DNA of the CDR3 is TGTGCCAGCAGCCAAGTTTATCGCGGGGGTAACACCGGGGAGCTGTTTTTT. Its protein is CASSQVYRGGNTGELFF. The whole variable domain, filled in from reference TRBV3-1 and TRBJ2-2, reads DTAVSQTPKYLVTQMGNDKSIKCEQNLGHDTMYWYKQDSKKFLKIMFSYNNKELIINETVPNRFSPKSPDKAHLNLHINSLELGDSAVYFCASSQVYRGGNTGELFFGEGSRLTVL.

This clonotype was seen repeatedly, ten times or more. This chain links TRBV29-1 with TRBJ1-1; D is possibly TRBD1 (5 bases). The germline V and J ends were trimmed by 6 bases and 5 bases, with 19 bases remaining between them. In germline, CDR1 is SQVTM, CDR2 ANQGSEA. This CDR3 spans 14 amino acids. This CDR3 is CSVDSSYSGTEAFF. Here the CDR3 DNA reads TGCAGCGTAGACAGCTCCTACAGCGGAACTGAAGCTTTCTTT.

In its sample, this clonotype was seen many times. V is TRBV29-1 and J is TRBJ1-3; D gene uncertain. The CDR3 spans 13 residues. V was shortened by 2 bases and J by 0 bases, with 5 bases between the two germline ends. Per germline, CDR1 SQVTM and CDR2 ANQGSEA. In DNA, the CDR3 is TGCAGCGTTGAATACAGCTCTGGAAACACCATATATTTT. The encoded protein is CSVEYSSGNTIYF.

This clonotype came up a few times. The chain uses TRBV5-1 and TRBJ2-5; tentative D call: TRBD2 (5 bases). Trimming removed 0 bases at V and 7 bases at J, with 16 bases between. Germline loops: CDR1 SGHRS, CDR2 YFSETQ. There are 15 residues in the CDR3. This chain's CDR3 is CASSLEAGDWGTQYF. As DNA, the CDR3 is TGCGCCAGCAGCTTGGAGGCGGGTGACTGGGGGACCCAGTACTTC.

This clonotype was seen a handful of times. The rearrangement links TRBV7-2 to TRBJ1-4, with D perhaps TRBD1 (6 bases). This CDR3 region has 14 residues. With 6 bases removed from V and 4 bases from J, the gap between germline ends came to 12 bases. Germline V CDR1 and CDR2: SGHTA, FQGNSA. CDR3 region: CASSPDRDNEKLFF. The CDR3 DNA sequence: TGTGCCAGCAGTCCGGACAGAGATAATGAAAAACTGTTTTTT.

The gene calls are TRBV7-3 and TRBJ2-1; 9 bases are shared with TRBD2. Germline-derived CDR1 and CDR2 are SGHTA and FQGTGA. CDR3 length: 15 amino acids. With V trimmed by 5 bases and J by 8 bases, 10 bases remained unmatched. The CDR3 spells CASSRLAGGADEQFF. In DNA form, the CDR3 reads TGTGCCAGCAGCCGGCTGGCGGGAGGGGCGGATGAGCAGTTCTTC.

This clonotype was counted only a few times. J is TRBJ2-3 and V is TRBV11-2, with TRBD2 matching over 13 bases. The CDR3 consists of 17 residues. The V and J ends lost 5 bases and 0 bases, in that order; junction bases with no gene match: 5. The V gene's germline CDR1 is SGHAT and CDR2 FQNNGV. The CDR3 is CASSPGTSGTSTDTQYF. For the CDR3, the DNA is TGTGCCAGCAGCCCAGGGACTAGCGGGACTAGCACAGATACGCAGTATTTT. Full variable domain (outside the CDR3, taken from reference TRBV11-2 and TRBJ2-3): EAGVAQSPRYKIIEKRQSVAFWCNPISGHATLYWYQQILGQGPKLLIQFQNNGVVDDSQLPKDRFSAERLKGVDSTLKIQPAKLEDSAVYLCASSPGTSGTSTDTQYFGPGTRLTVL.

The sample holds many counts of this clonotype. This chain connects TRBV5-6 to TRBJ1-6; D call uncertain. The length of the CDR3 is 16 residues. The V and J ends lost 4 bases and 0 bases respectively, with 11 bases between them. CDR1 and CDR2 from the germline V gene are SGHDT and YYEEEE. As DNA, the CDR3 is TGTGCCAGCAGCCCCCTCCTAAGCTCCTATAATTCACCCCTCCACTTT. The encoded protein is CASSPLLSSYNSPLHF. The full variable domain, completed using reference TRBV5-6 and TRBJ1-6, is DAGVTQSPTHLIKTRGQQVTLRCSPKSGHDTVSWYQQALGQGPQFIFQYYEEEERQRGNFPDRFSGHQFPNYSSELNVNALLLGDSALYLCASSPLLSSYNSPLHFGNGTRLTVT.

This clonotype showed up just a few times. The chain uses TRBV15 and TRBJ2-1; 9 nucleotides align to TRBD2. The CDR3 loop spans 19 amino acids. CDR1 is LNHNV and CDR2 is YYDKDF in the germline V gene (reference sequence). Trimming took 6 bases from V and 5 from J; bases not matched to a gene: 20. This CDR3 is CATSTGASSGTYNHNEQFF. CDR3 in DNA: TGTGCCACCAGTACGGGGGCGTCTAGCGGGACCTACAACCACAATGAGCAGTTCTTC.

The V and J genes are TRBV20-1 and TRBJ2-3, with TRBD2 as a possible D gene (6 bases). Trimming pared 2 bases from V and 7 bases from J, leaving 13 bases between. This CDR3 has 13 residues. The germline V gene encodes CDR1 DFQATT and CDR2 SNEGSKA (reference sequence). CDR3 loop: CSARRLRDYTQYF. The CDR3, as DNA: TGCAGTGCTAGAAGGTTGCGGGATTATACGCAGTATTTT.

This clonotype has a handful of counts. J is TRBJ1-1 and V is TRBV6-5; D not resolved. Germline CDR1 is MNHEY and CDR2 is SVGAGI. V shed 0 bases and J shed 1 base, with 6 bases lying between them. CDR3 length equals 14 residues. The CDR3 nucleotides read TGTGCCAGCAGTTACTCCTCCCGGAACACTGAAGCTTTCTTT. It yields the protein CASSYSSRNTEAFF.

This clonotype has a handful of counts. The chain links TRBV28 to TRBJ2-3; TRBD1 agrees at 8 bases. V gave up 5 bases and J gave up 0 bases; unmatched junction bases: 4. Germline CDR1 and CDR2: MDHEN and SYDVKM. This CDR3 comprises 15 residues. CDR3 in amino acids: CASSTQGASTDTQYF. The CDR3 DNA is TGTGCCAGCAGTACCCAGGGGGCTAGCACAGATACGCAGTATTTT.

The table lists this clonotype with a few counts. The chain employs TRBV6-5 and TRBJ2-1; 7 nucleotides match TRBD2. Looked up from germline, CDR1 is MNHEY and CDR2 is SVGAGI. With 0 bases clipped from V and 10 bases from J, the junction kept 6 bases outside the gene matches. The CDR3 runs 14 residues. The CDR3 here is CASSYSIAGWEQFF. The CDR3 coding sequence is TGTGCCAGCAGTTACTCGATAGCGGGTTGGGAGCAGTTCTTC.

The chain carries TRBV29-1 and TRBJ1-1, with a weak D call TRBD1 (5 bases). CDR1 SQVTM and CDR2 ANQGSEA come from the germline V gene. V was pared by 4 bases and J by 7 bases, with 13 bases between. The CDR3 has 12 amino acids. CDR3 in amino acids: CSVVSGTYEAFF. CDR3 nucleotides: TGCAGCGTTGTATCTGGGACGTATGAAGCTTTCTTT.